This T cell receptor beta chain was profiled in a study of T cells in Graves' hyperthyroidism and ophthalmopathy. Researchers amplified the TCR beta CDR3 regions from RNA transcripts. First-round RT-PCR targeting the TCR CDR3 was performed with the HTBI primer set. Each CDR3 protein is one row after TCRdb ran MiXCR on the multiplex PCR reads. Of about 600,000 distinct CDR3 sequences listed, roughly 16% are singletons. Study results and caveats: A median 6.5 months before onset, the model predicted ophthalmopathy.

V was pared by 4 bases and J by 6 bases, with 5 bases of the junction left unmatched. Germline lookup yields CDR1 SNHLY and CDR2 FYNNEI. The CDR3 covers 14 residues. This clonotype has a count of ten or more. The antigen is undetermined. Cells are PBMCs isolated from roughly 9.3 ml of fresh blood. The clonotype was recovered from a woman aged 40 to 50 with Graves' ophthalmopathy. This rearrangement joins TRBV2 to TRBJ1-5; 8 positions agree with TRBD1. Sequencing was performed on blood. Here the CDR3 DNA reads TGTGCCAGCAGTGGACAGGGGAGGATTCAGCCCCAGCATTTT. As protein: CASSGQGRIQPQHF.